The entry that follows covers one TCR beta chain sequence. Its antigen is unidentified. Amplifying from RNA transcripts, the study obtained TCR beta CDR3 regions. RT-PCR in the first round used HTBI primers; a second-round multiplex PCR followed. TCRdb re-called the multiplex PCR reads through MiXCR, storing one row per CDR3 protein. The table includes some 170,000 distinct CDR3 sequences, around 40% detected once. CDR3 length: 11 amino acids. Germline loops: CDR1 MNHEY, CDR2 SVGEGT. V was pared by 2 bases and J by 13 bases, with 11 bases between. With a duration under 3 months, ophthalmopathy in the donors showed moderate-to-severe activity, CAS ≥3 and NOSPECS ≥4. The authors used Ficoll-Paque density gradient centrifugation to separate PBMCs. The input was more than 8 ml of fresh peripheral blood. This record comes from a study of Graves' ophthalmopathy and Graves' hyperthyroidism. Whole-study context: There was a collection of peripheral blood at initial diagnosis, before any treatment. General study results and limits: In predicting ophthalmopathy progression, the model reached approximately 70% sensitivity and under 75% specificity.

Source material: peripheral blood. The sequence was obtained from a man aged 25 to 45 with Graves' ophthalmopathy. V and J are TRBV6-2 or TRBV6-3 and TRBJ1-1; no firm D call. The CDR3 reads CASSYRGLGFF. In DNA form, the CDR3 reads TGTGCCAGCAGTTACAGAGGGCTCGGTTTCTTT.